This T cell receptor beta chain was retrieved from a study of blood T cell repertoires in COVID-19. The V and J ends lost 0 bases and 2 bases respectively, with 8 bases between them. The length of the CDR3 is 14 residues. Germline-derived CDR1 and CDR2 are SGDLS and YYNGEE. Profiling relied on immunoSEQ multiplex PCR, and the TCRdb table lists in-frame clones only, not all of them. The sample comprises approximately 230,000 clones, around 87% of which are singletons, and under 6.5% rests with the top ten. The chain employs TRBV9 and TRBJ1-1, with D unresolved. Material for sequencing was PBMCs or T cells enriched from blood (not recorded which). The receptor was derived from a woman aged 25 to 39 with acute COVID-19. CDR3 nucleotides: TGTGCCAGCAGCGTAGATCTAAGTAACACTGAAGCTTTCTTT. It is translated as CASSVDLSNTEAFF.